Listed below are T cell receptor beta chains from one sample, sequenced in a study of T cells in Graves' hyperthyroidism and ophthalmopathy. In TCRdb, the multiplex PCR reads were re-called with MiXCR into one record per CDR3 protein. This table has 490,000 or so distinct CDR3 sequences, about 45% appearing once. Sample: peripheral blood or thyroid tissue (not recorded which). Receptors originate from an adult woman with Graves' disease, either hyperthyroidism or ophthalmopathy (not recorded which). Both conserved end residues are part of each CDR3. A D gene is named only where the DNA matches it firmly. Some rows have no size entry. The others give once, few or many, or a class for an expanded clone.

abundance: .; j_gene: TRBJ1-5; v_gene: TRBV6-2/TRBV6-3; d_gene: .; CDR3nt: TGTGCCAGCCAGCAGGGGAAAAATCAGCCCCAGCATTTT; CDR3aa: CASQQGKNQPQHF
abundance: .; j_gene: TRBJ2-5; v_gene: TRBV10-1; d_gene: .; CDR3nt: TGCGCCAGCAGTGAGGGTCTAGCAGGGACCCGAGAGACCCAGTACTTC; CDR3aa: CASSEGLAGTRETQYF
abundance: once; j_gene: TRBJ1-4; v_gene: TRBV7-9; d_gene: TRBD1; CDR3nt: TGTGCCAGCAGCTCAGACCGGGACAGGGGTGAAAAACTGTTTTTT; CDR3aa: CASSSDRDRGEKLFF
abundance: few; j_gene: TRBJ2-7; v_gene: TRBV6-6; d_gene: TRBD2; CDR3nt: TGTGCCAGCAGAACGAGACTAGCGGGGACCTACGAGCAGTACTTC; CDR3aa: CASRTRLAGTYEQYF
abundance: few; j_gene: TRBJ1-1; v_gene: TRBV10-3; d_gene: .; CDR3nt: TGTGCCAGCAGTTTAGGGGGAGGAGGAAGGAACACTGAAGCTTTCTTT; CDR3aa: CASSLGGGGRNTEAFF
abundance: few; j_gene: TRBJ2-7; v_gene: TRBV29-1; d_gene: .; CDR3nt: TGCAGCAGTGAAGCGGGCCCCTCCTACGAGCAGTACTTC; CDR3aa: CSSEAGPSYEQYF
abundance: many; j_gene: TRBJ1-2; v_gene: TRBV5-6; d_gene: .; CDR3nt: TGTGCCAGCAGCTTGGGACAGGCAGTCTATGGCTACACCTTC; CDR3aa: CASSLGQAVYGYTF
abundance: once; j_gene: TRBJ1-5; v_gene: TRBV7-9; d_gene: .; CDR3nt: TGTGCCAGCAGCCCCCCTTCGGGTTGGCAGCCCCAGCATTTT; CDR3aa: CASSPPSGWQPQHF
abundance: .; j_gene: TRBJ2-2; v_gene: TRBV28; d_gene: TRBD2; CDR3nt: TGTGCCAGCAGTCCCTGGACTAGCGGGAGGGGATGGGAGCTGTTTTTT; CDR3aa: CASSPWTSGRGWELFF
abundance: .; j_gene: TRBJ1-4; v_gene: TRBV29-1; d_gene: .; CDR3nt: TGCAGCGTGAGGGGTCAGACCACTAATGAAAAACTGTTTTTT; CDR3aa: CSVRGQTTNEKLFF
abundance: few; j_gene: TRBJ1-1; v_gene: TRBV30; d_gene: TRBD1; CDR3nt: TGTGCCTGGGACAGGGGGGAGACTGAAGCTTTCTTT; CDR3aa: CAWDRGETEAFF
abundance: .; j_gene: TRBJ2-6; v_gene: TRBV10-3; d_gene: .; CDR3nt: TGTGCCATCAACGGCGACCAGGGAGACAACGTCCTGACTTTC; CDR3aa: CAINGDQGDNVLTF
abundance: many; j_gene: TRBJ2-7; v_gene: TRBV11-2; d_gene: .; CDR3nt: TGTGCCAGCAGCTTAGGAGCAGGCTACGAGCAGTACTTC; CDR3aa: CASSLGAGYEQYF
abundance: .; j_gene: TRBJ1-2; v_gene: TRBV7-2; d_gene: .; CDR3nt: TGTGCCAGCAGCTCTACTCCAGGGGTATATGGCTACACCTTC; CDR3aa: CASSSTPGVYGYTF
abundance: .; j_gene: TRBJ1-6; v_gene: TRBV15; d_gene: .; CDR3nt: TGTGCCACCAGCAGAGATCAAGGCGGGGAATCTTCACCCCTCCACTTT; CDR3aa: CATSRDQGGESSPLHF
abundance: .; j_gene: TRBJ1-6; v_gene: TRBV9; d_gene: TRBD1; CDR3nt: TGTGCCAGCAGCGCATCGCCGACAGGGGAAAATTCACCCCTCCACTTT; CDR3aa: CASSASPTGENSPLHF
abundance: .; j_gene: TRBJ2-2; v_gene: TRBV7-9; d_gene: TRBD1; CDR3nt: TGTGCCAGCAGTTCCGGGACAGAGAACACCGGGGAGCTGTTTTTT; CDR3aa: CASSSGTENTGELFF
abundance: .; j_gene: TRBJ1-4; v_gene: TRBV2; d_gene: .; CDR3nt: .; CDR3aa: CASSEGVIMKNCFF
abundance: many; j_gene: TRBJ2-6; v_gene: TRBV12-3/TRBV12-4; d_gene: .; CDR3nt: TGTGCCAGCAGTTCGGAGTCTGGGGCCAACGTCCTGACTTTC; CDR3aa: CASSSESGANVLTF
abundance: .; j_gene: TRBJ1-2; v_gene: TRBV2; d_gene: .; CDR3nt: TGTGCCAGCAGTGATTCCCTCACAGGCTATGGCCACACCTTC; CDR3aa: CASSDSLTGYGHTF
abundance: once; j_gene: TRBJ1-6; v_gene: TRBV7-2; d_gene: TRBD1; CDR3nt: TGTGCCAGCAGCATCGGGACAGGGGGTAGTTCACCCCTCCACTTT; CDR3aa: CASSIGTGGSSPLHF
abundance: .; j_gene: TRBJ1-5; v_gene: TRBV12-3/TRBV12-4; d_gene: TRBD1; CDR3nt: TGTGCCAGCAGGTCGACAGGGGCACGGCTTAATCAGCCCCAGCATTTT; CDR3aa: CASRSTGARLNQPQHF
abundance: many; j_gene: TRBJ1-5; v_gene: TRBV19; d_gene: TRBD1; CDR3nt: TGTGCCAGTAGGCTGGACAGGGCCAATCAGCCCCAGCATTTT; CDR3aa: CASRLDRANQPQHF
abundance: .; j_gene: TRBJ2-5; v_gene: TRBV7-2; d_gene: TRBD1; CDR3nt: TGTGCCAGCAGCTTAGTACAGGGGTACGGGGAGACCCAGTACTTC; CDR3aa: CASSLVQGYGETQYF
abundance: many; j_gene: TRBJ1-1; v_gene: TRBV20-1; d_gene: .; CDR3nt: TGCAGTGCTACTGAAGGGGGTATGAACACTGAAGCTTTCTTT; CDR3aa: CSATEGGMNTEAFF
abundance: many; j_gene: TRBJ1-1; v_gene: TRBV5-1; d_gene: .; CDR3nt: TGCGCCAGCAGCTTGGAGGGGCCCTCCACGACTGAAGCTTTCTTT; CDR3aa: CASSLEGPSTTEAFF
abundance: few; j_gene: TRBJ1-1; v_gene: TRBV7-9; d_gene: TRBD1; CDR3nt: TGTGCCAGCACGACAGGGCGGAACACTGAAGCTTTCTTT; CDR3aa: CASTTGRNTEAFF
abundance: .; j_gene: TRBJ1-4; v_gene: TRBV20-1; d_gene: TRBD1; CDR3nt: TGCAGTGCTAGACGGACAGGGAAACTGTTTTTT; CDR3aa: CSARRTGKLFF
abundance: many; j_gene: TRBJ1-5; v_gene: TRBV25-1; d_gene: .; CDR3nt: TGTGCCAGCAGTGAATCAGCTTATAGCAATCAGCCCCAGCATTTT; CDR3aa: CASSESAYSNQPQHF
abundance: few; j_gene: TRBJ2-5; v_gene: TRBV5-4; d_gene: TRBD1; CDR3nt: TGTGCCAGCAGCAAGGACAGGGCAAAAGAGACCCAGTACTTC; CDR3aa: CASSKDRAKETQYF
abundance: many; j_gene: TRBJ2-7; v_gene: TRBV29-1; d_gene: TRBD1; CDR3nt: TGCAGCGTTGCCGACAGGGGTTACGAGCAGTACTTC; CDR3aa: CSVADRGYEQYF
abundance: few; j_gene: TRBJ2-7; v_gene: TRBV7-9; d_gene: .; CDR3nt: TGTGCCAGCAAGGTCGCGCAGCCTAACTCCTACGAGCAGTACTTC; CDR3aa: CASKVAQPNSYEQYF
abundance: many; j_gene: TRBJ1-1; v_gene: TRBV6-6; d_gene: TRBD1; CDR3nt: TGTGCCAGCAGTTTCGTTGGACAGGCTGAAGCTTTCTTT; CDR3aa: CASSFVGQAEAFF
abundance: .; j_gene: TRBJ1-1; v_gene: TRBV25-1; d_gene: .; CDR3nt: TGTGCCAGCAACACCGGGGGTCTGGGCACTGAAGCTTTCTTT; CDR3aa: CASNTGGLGTEAFF
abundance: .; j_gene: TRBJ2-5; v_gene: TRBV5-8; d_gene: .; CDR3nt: TGTGCCAGCAGCTCCGAATACAGCAATCAGCCCCAGTACTTC; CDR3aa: CASSSEYSNQPQYF
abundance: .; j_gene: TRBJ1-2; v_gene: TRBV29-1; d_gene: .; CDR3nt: TGCAGCGCCGAAGGACGTTCCTATGGCTACACCTTC; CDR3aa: CSAEGRSYGYTF